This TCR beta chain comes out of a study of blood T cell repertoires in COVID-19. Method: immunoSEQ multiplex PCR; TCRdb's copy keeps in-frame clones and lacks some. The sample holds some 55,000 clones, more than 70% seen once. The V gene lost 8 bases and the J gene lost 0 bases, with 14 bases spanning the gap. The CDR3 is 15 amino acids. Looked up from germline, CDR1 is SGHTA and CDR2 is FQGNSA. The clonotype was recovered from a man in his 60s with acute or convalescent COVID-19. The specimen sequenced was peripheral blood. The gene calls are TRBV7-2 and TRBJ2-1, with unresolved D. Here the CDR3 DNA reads TGTGCCAGCCGCCCCGACCGGAGCTCCTACAATGAGCAGTTCTTC. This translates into CASRPDRSSYNEQFF.